The sample holds a few counts of the clone carrying this T cell receptor (beta chain). Its antigen is unidentified. The study ran its PCR with 60 Vbeta and 13 Jbeta primers. Repertoires were generated with immunoSEQ multiplex PCR, while TCRdb's copy carries only in-frame clones and drops some. This sample has approximately 270,000 clones, with 80% found just once. The sample comes from a study of cytomegalovirus exposure and HLA in healthy donors. The CDR3 is 17 amino acids. From germline, CDR1 is SGHTA and CDR2 FQGTGA. With 1 base removed from V and 1 base from J, the gap between germline ends came to 14 bases. Findings of the study overall: There were fewer than 200 TCR beta chains listed as cytomegalovirus-associated. Later work showed greater clonal expansion in HLA-associated TCR beta chains than in equally common others. For presence/absence analyses, sequencing depth was assumed to be roughly uniform across donors.

The rearrangement joins TRBV7-3 to TRBJ2-1, with D possibly being TRBD2 (5 bases). Source material: PBMCs. The source is a girl aged 2 to 10 in good health and CMV-seronegative. The CDR3 loop is CASSLSPASHSYNEQFF. The DNA for the CDR3 is TGTGCCAGCAGCTTAAGCCCCGCTAGCCATTCCTACAATGAGCAGTTCTTC.